At least ten counts were recorded for the clone carrying this T cell receptor beta chain. The target antigen is unknown. The record originates from a study of T cell repertoires in cytomegalovirus infection. As for the study in general: Matching HLA type, along with CMV infection, was indicated by public TCR beta signatures.

General study findings and limits: HLA-C-restricted CMV clonotypes gave the most frequent clonotype in two of eight donors. There were carriers of CMV plus the relevant HLA, and cumulative public TCR beta family frequency identified them.

Germline V gene sequence: CDR1 SGHTA, CDR2 FQGNSA. Deletions cut 5 bases from V and 7 bases from J, with 18 bases between. The CDR3 loop spans 14 amino acids. One entry per CDR3 protein, called by TCRdb with MiXCR from the reads. The sample has just under 550,000 distinct CDR3 sequences, more than 20% seen once. Sequenced: PBMCs. This TCR came from a human donor in good health (CMV status not recorded). Some clones in this sample may be carry-over from other donors' samples. The J gene is TRBJ2-7, the V gene TRBV7-2; a weak D match, TRBD1 (5 bases). CDR3 DNA sequence: TGTGCCAGCAGCCGCGGACATCTGGGGTGGGAGCAGTACGTC. Its protein product is CASSRGHLGWEQYV.